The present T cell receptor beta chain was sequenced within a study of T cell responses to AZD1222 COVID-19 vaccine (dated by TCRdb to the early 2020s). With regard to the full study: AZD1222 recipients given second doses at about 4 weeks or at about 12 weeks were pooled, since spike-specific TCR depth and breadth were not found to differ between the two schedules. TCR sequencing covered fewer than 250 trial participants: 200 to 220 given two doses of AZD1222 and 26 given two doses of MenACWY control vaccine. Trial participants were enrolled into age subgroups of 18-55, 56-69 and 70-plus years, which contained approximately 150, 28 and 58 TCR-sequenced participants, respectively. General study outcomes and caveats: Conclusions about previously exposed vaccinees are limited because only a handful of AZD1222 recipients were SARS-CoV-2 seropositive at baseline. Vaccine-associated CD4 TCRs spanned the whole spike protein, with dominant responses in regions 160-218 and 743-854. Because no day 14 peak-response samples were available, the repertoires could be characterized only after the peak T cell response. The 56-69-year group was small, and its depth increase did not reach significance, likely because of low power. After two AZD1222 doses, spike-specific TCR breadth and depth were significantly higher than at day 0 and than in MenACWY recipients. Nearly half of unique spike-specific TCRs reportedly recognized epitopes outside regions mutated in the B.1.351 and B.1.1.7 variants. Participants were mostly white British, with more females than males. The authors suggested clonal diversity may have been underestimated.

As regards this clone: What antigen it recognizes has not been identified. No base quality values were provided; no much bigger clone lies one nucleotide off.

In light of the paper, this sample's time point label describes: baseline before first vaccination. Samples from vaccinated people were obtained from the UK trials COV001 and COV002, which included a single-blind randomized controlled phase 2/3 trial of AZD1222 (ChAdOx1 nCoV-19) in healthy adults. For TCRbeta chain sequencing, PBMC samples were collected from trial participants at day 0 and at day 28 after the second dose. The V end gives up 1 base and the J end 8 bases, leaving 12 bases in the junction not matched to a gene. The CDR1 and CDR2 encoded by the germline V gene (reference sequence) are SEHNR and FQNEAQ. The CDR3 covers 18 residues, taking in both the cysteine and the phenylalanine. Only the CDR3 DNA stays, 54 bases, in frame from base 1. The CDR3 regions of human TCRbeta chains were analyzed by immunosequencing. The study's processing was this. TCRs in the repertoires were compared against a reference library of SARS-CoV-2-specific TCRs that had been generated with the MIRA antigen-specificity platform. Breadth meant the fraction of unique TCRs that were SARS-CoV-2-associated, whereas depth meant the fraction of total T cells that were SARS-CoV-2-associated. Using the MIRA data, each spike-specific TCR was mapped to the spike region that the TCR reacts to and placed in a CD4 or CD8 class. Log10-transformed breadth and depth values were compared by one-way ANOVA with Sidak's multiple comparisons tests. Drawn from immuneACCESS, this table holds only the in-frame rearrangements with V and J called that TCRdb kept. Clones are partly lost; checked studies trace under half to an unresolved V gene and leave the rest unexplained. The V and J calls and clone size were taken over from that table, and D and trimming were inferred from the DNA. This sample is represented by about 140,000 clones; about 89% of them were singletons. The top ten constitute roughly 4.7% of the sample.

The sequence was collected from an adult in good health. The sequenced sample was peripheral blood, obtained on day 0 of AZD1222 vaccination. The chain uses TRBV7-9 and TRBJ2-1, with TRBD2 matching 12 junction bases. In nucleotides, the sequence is TGTGCCAGCAGCTTAGGGTCTAGCGGGAGGGTCACTTCCGATGAGCAGTTCTTC. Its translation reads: CASSLGSSGRVTSDEQFF.